The 14 T cell receptor beta chains below were found in one sample sequenced in a study of OX40 agonist ivuxolimab in advanced cancers. Repertoires were generated with immunoSEQ multiplex PCR, while TCRdb's copy carries only in-frame clones and drops some. Of fewer than 90,000 clones listed, about 89% were seen once; the top ten hold around 0.76%. Sequencing used CD4+ or CD8+ T cells sorted from blood, obtained in a trial of the OX40 agonist ivuxolimab. These receptors were taken from an adult with an advanced solid tumor such as melanoma, head and neck, liver or kidney cancer.

The CDR3 DNA follows: TGCGCCAGCAGGTTTCAGAGAGAAGGGACTAGCGGGAGGGTTAGCTCCTACAATGAGCAGTTCTTC. This gives the protein CASRFQREGTSGRVSSYNEQFF. V gene TRBV10-2 combines with J gene TRBJ2-1; TRBD2 agrees at 16 bases. The CDR3 runs 22 residues. Germline CDR1 is WSHSY and CDR2 is SAAADI. V dropped 6 bases and J dropped 0; count of bases not matched to a gene: 17.

The genes are TRBV5-1 and TRBJ2-7; tentatively, D is TRBD2 (6 bases). Looked up from germline, CDR1 is SGHRS and CDR2 is YFSETQ. V was trimmed by 0 bases and J by 2 bases, leaving 15 bases between them. The CDR3 has 16 amino acids. CDR3 bases: TGCGCCAGCAGCTTGGCCGGGACTGGGCCGACCTACGAGCAGTACTTC. Its translation: CASSLAGTGPTYEQYF. Full variable domain (remainder filled in from reference TRBV5-1 and TRBJ2-7): KAGVTQTPRYLIKTRGQQVTLSCSPISGHRSVSWYQQTPGQGLQFLFEYFSETQRNKGNFPGRFSGRQFSNSRSEMNVSTLELGDSALYLCASSLAGTGPTYEQYFGPGTRLTVT.

The rearrangement uses TRBV6-1 and TRBJ2-7; 9 nucleotides match TRBD1. The V and J ends lost 7 bases and 5 bases, in that order; junction bases with no gene match: 12. The V gene's germline CDR1 is MNHNS and CDR2 SASEGT. The CDR3 spans 15 residues. This CDR3 reads CASNPEGQGSHEQYF. In DNA, the CDR3 is TGTGCCAGCAATCCGGAGGGACAGGGTTCCCACGAGCAGTACTTC.

J is TRBJ1-4 and V is TRBV4-3, with TRBD1 identical over 7 bases. The CDR3 loop spans 15 amino acids. Trimming took 1 base from V and 5 from J; bases not matched to a gene: 4. The germline V gene has CDR1 LGHNA and CDR2 YSLEER. CDR3 sequence reads: CASSQVGTVNEKLFF. CDR3 in DNA: TGCGCCAGCAGCCAAGTGGGGACAGTGAATGAAAAACTGTTTTTT.

Concerning this clone: A junction boundary mismatches the germline segment, possibly from a read error. V gene TRBV19 combines with J gene TRBJ1-2; 9 bases match TRBD1. This CDR3 contains 13 residues. Germline loops: CDR1 LNHDA, CDR2 SQIVND (reference sequence). CDR3 nucleotide sequence: TGTGCCAGTAGGCCTGCCGGGACAGGGCCTCCCGGCTTC. Translated: CASRPAGTGPPGF.

The V call is TRBV7-6, the J call TRBJ1-5; unclear D gene. V was pared by 5 bases and J by 9 bases, with 17 bases between. Germline-derived CDR1 and CDR2 are SGHVS and FNYEAQ. This CDR3 region has 14 residues. As DNA, the CDR3 is TGTGCCAGCAGCCCCGACCCTAATGTACGGCCCCAGCATTTT. This codes for CASSPDPNVRPQHF.

The V call is TRBV6-5, the J call TRBJ1-4, with D possibly matching TRBD1 (6 bases). This CDR3 has 12 residues. The germline V and J ends were trimmed by 6 bases and 13 bases, with 15 bases remaining between them. Germline CDR1 reads MNHEY; CDR2 reads SVGAGI. CDR3 bases: TGTGCCAGCAGCCTACAGGGAGGTTTACTGTTTTTT. Protein sequence: CASSLQGGLLFF.

V gene TRBV27 combines with J gene TRBJ2-7; D is uncertain. Deletions cut 6 bases from V and 12 bases from J, with 18 bases between. The CDR3 sequence is 12 residues long. The germline V gene has CDR1 MNHEY and CDR2 SMNVEV (reference sequence). CDR3 nucleotides: TGTGCCAGCAGCAACGGCGGAAGGGTGCGGTACTTC. Its translation is CASSNGGRVRYF.

The V call is TRBV7-2, the J call TRBJ1-6; no firm D call. CDR1 is SGHTA, CDR2 FQGNSA, per germline. The CDR3 length is 16 residues. The V end lost 3 bases, the J end lost 1 base, and 10 bases lay between the germline ends. The CDR3 region is CASSLTRNSYNSPLHF. The CDR3 nucleotides are TGTGCCAGCAGCTTGACTAGAAATTCCTATAATTCACCCCTCCACTTT.

There are a few counts of this clone. This chain links TRBV11-2 with TRBJ2-1; perhaps TRBD2 as D (6 bases). Germline assignment: CDR1 SGHAT and CDR2 FQNNGV. There are 16 residues in the CDR3. Trimming cost V 5 bases and J 0 bases, with 14 bases left between them. In DNA form, the CDR3 reads TGTGCCAGCAGCGGGGGTAGCGGCAGCTCCTACAATGAGCAGTTCTTC. It yields the protein CASSGGSGSSYNEQFF.

The V call is TRBV7-2, the J call TRBJ1-5, with D hard to call. This CDR3 spans 17 amino acids. Germline V gene lookup returns CDR1 SGHTA and CDR2 FQGNSA. Trimming shortened V by 0 bases and J by 1 base, and 13 bases separated the two germline ends. DNA of the CDR3: TGTGCCAGCAGCTTAGCGCGTGTGTCGGACAGCAATCAGCCCCAGCATTTT. Encoded protein: CASSLARVSDSNQPQHF.

This clone was counted once. The chain joins TRBV25-1 to TRBJ2-7, with 16 bases lining up with TRBD2. This CDR3 comprises 18 residues. Germline CDR1 MGHDK, CDR2 SYGVNS. J lost 6 bases, V lost 4 bases, and 12 bases had no gene match. The chain's CDR3 is CASSGGLAGGPVISEQYF. The CDR3 DNA follows: TGTGCCAGCAGTGGGGGACTAGCGGGGGGGCCTGTAATATCCGAGCAGTACTTC.

In nucleotides, the CDR3 is TGTGCCAGCAGTTACTCTAGCGGTAGCACAGATACGCAGTATTTT. Translating gives CASSYSSGSTDTQYF. The chain is built from TRBV6-5 and TRBJ2-3; D possibly corresponds to TRBD2 (6 bases). This CDR3 contains 15 residues. Germline V gene lookup returns CDR1 MNHEY and CDR2 SVGAGI. Trimming took off 0 bases at V and 0 bases at J, with 7 bases between the two ends.

This chain joins TRBV7-9 and TRBJ1-5; D is unresolved. This CDR3 has 14 amino acids. Germline CDR1 SEHNR, CDR2 FQNEAQ (reference sequence). Trimming shortened V by 0 bases and J by 4 bases, and 7 bases separated the two germline ends. The CDR3 sequence: CASSLAGPNQPQHF. The CDR3 coding sequence is TGTGCCAGCAGCTTAGCAGGGCCAAATCAGCCCCAGCATTTT.